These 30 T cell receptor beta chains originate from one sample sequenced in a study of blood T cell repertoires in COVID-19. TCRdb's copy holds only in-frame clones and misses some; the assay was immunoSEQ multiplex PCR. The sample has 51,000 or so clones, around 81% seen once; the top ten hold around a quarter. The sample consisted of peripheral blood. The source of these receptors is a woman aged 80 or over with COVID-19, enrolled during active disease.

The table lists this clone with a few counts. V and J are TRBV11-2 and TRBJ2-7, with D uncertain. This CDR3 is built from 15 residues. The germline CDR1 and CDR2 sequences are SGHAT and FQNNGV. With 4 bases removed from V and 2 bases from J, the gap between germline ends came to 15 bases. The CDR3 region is CASSSLGRFTYEQYF. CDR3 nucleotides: TGTGCCAGCAGCTCCCTAGGTAGATTCACCTACGAGCAGTACTTC. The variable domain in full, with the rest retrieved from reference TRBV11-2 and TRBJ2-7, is EAGVAQSPRYKIIEKRQSVAFWCNPISGHATLYWYQQILGQGPKLLIQFQNNGVVDDSQLPKDRFSAERLKGVDSTLKIQPAKLEDSAVYLCASSSLGRFTYEQYFGPGTRLTVT.

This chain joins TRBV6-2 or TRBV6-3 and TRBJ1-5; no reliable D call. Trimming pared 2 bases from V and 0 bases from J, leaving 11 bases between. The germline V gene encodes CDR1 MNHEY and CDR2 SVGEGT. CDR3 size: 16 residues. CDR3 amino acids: CASSYSGSVSNQPQHF. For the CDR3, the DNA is TGTGCCAGCAGTTACAGTGGAAGCGTTAGCAATCAGCCCCAGCATTTT.

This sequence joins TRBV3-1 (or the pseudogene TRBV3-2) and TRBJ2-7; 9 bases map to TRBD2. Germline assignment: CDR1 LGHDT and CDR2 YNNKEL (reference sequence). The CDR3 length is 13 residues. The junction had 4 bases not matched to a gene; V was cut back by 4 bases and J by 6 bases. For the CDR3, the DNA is TGTGCCAGCAGCCGAGGGACTAGCCGCGAGCAGTACTTC. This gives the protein CASSRGTSREQYF.

CDR3 sequence (DNA): TGTGCCAGCAGCCAAGTACCAGGTTTCAATTCACCCCTCCACTTT. Amino acid sequence: CASSQVPGFNSPLHF. The chain recombines TRBV3-1 (or the pseudogene TRBV3-2) with TRBJ1-6, with unresolved D. Germline V gene sequence: CDR1 LGHDT, CDR2 YNNKEL (reference sequence). CDR3 length equals 15 residues. The ends were cut back, 1 base at V and 7 bases at J, with 11 bases in the middle.

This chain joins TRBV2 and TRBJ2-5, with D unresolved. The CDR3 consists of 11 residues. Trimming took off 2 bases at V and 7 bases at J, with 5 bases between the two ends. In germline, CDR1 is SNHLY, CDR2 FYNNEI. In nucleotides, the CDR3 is TGTGCCAGCAGTGAATTGGCGACCCAGTACTTC. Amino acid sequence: CASSELATQYF.

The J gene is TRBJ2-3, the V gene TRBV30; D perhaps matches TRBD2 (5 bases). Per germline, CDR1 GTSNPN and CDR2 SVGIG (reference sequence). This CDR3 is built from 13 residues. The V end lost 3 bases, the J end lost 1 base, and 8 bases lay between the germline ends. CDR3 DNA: TGTGCCTGGAGCGGAGCGGGCACAGATACGCAGTATTTT. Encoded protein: CAWSGAGTDTQYF.

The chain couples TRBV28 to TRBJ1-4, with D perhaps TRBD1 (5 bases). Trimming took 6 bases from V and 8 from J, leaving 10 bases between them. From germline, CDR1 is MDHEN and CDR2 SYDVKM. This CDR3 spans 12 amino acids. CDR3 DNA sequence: TGTGCCAGCAGCAGACAGTTCGAAAAACTGTTTTTT. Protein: CASSRQFEKLFF.

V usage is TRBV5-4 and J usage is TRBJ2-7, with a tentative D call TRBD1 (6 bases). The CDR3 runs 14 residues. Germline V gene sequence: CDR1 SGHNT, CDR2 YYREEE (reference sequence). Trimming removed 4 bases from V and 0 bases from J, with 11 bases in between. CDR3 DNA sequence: TGTGCCAGCAGCACCGACAGGTTCTCCTACGAGCAGTACTTC. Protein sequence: CASSTDRFSYEQYF.

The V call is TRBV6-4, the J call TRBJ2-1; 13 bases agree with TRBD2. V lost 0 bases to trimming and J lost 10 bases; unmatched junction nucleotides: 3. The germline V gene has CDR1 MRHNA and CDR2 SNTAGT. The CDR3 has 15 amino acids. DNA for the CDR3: TGTGCCAGCAGTGACTCATCGACTAGCGGGAGGGAGCAGTTCTTC. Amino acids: CASSDSSTSGREQFF.

The CDR3 DNA reads TGTGCCAGCAGACCCGGGACTATCGACTACAATGAGCAGTTCTTC. Its protein is CASRPGTIDYNEQFF. This sequence joins TRBV6-6 and TRBJ2-1; 7 nucleotides align to TRBD2. Germline-derived CDR1 and CDR2 are MNHNY and SVGAGI (reference sequence). V dropped 6 bases and J dropped 3; count of bases not matched to a gene: 8. The CDR3 is made up of 15 amino acids.

The CDR3 DNA follows: TGCGCCAGCAGCCCGGGACAGGGGCGAACGCGGGCTGAAGCTTTCTTT. This codes for CASSPGQGRTRAEAFF. The chain couples TRBV5-1 to TRBJ1-1; TRBD1 matches 10 bases. The CDR3 consists of 16 residues. CDR1 is SGHRS and CDR2 is YFSETQ in the germline V gene. J gave up 6 bases and V 4 bases, and 12 bases lay outside the gene matches.

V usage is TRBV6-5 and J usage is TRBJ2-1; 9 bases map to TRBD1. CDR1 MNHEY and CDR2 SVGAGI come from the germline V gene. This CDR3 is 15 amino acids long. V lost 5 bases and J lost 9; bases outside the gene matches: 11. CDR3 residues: CASSNRDRALIEQFF. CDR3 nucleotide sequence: TGTGCCAGCAGTAACCGGGACAGGGCCCTCATTGAGCAGTTCTTC.

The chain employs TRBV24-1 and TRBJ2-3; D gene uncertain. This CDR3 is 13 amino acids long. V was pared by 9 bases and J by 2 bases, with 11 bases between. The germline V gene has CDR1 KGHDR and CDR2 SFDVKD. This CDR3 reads CATAHIVTDTQYF. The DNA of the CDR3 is TGTGCCACCGCCCACATCGTCACAGATACGCAGTATTTT.

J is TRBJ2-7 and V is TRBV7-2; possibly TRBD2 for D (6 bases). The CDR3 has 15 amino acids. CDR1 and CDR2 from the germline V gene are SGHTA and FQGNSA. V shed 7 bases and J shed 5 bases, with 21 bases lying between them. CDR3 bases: TGTGCCAGCACCCTCGGGGGTGGTTTATCTCACGAGCAGTACTTC. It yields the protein CASTLGGGLSHEQYF.

For the CDR3, the DNA is TGTGCCAGCAGTTATATTAGCGGGGCCGCCTACGAGCAGTACTTC. This sequence encodes CASSYISGAAYEQYF. The chain has TRBV28 and TRBJ2-7, with 8 bases matching TRBD2. This CDR3 contains 15 residues. Unmatched junction bases numbered 7, after V lost 4 bases and J lost 2 bases. Germline values: CDR1 MDHEN, CDR2 SYDVKM.

CDR3 region: CASSPGFGQGFFTDTQYF. The CDR3 bases are TGTGCCAGCAGTCCCGGTTTTGGACAGGGGTTTTTTACAGATACGCAGTATTTT. The J gene is TRBJ2-3, the V gene TRBV14; 9 positions agree with TRBD1. Per the germline V gene, CDR1 is SGHDN and CDR2 is FVKESK. Trimming took 6 bases from V and 3 from J; bases not matched to a gene: 16. The CDR3 sequence is 18 residues long.

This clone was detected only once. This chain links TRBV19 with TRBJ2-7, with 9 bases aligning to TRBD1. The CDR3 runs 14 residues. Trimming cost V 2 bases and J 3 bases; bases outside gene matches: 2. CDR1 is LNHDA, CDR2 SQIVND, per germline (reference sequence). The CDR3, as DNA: TGTGCCAGTAGTATACGGGGACAGGGCTACGAGCAGTACTTC. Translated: CASSIRGQGYEQYF.

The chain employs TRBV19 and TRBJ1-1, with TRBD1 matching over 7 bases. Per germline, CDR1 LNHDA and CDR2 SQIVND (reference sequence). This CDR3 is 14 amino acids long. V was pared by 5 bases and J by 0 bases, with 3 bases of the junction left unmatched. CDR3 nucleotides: TGTGCCAGTAGTTTGGGGACAGTGAACACTGAAGCTTTCTTT. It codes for CASSLGTVNTEAFF.

In nucleotides, the CDR3 is TGTGCCAGCAGCGAGGGGGCTGGAAACACCATATATTTT. Encoded protein: CASSEGAGNTIYF. The chain joins TRBV7-3 to TRBJ1-3, with D maybe TRBD1 (6 bases). V was clipped by 5 bases and J by 2 bases, with 7 bases between them. The CDR3 is made up of 13 amino acids. Germline assignment: CDR1 SGHTA and CDR2 FQGTGA. The full variable domain, completed using reference TRBV7-3 and TRBJ1-3, is GAGVSQTPSNKVTEKGKYVELRCDPISGHTALYWYRQSLGQGPEFLIYFQGTGAADDSGLPNDRFFAVRPEGSVSTLKIQRTERGDSAVYLCASSEGAGNTIYFGEGSWLTVV.

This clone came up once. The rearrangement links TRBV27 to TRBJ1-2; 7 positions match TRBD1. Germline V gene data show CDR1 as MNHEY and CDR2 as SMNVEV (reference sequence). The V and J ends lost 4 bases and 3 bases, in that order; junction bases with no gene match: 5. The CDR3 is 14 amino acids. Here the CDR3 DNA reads TGTGCCAGCAGTTCCGGACAGGCGTACTATGGCTACACCTTC. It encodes CASSSGQAYYGYTF.

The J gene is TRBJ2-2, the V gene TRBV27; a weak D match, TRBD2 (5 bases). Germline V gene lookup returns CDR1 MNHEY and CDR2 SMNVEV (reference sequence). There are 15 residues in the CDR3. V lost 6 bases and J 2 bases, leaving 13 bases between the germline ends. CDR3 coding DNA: TGTGCCAGCAGACCTCTGGCGGGTAACACCGGGGAGCTGTTTTTT. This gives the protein CASRPLAGNTGELFF.

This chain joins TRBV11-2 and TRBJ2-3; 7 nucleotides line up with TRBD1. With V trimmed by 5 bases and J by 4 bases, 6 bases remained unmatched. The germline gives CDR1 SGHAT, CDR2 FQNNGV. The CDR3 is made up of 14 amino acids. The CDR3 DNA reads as TGTGCCAGCAGCCAGGGGGTAGCCCCAGATACGCAGTATTTT. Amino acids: CASSQGVAPDTQYF.

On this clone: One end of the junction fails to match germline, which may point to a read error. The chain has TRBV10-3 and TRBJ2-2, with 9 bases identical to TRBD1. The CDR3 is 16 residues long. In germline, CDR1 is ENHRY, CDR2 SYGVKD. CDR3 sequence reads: CAISPTGTGNAGELFF. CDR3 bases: TGTGCCATCAGCCCTACCGGGACAGGGAACGCCGGGGAGCTGTTTTTT.

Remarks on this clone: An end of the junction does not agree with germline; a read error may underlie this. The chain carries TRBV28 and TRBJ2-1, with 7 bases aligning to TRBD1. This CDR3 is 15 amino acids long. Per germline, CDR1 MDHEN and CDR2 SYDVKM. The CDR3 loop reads CASSLWTGSYNEQFF. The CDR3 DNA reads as TGTGCCAGCAGTCTATGGACAGGCTCCTACAATGAGCAGTTCTTC.

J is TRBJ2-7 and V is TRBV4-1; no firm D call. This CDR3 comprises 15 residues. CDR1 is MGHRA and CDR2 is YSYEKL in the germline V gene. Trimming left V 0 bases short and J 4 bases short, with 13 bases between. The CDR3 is CASSQDPTPPYEQYF. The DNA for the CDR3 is TGCGCCAGCAGCCAAGATCCTACTCCTCCGTACGAGCAGTACTTC.

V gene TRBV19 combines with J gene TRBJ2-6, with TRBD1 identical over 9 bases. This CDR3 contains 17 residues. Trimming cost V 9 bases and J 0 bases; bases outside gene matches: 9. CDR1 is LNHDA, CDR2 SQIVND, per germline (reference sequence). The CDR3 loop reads CARQGANSFSGANVLTF. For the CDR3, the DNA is TGTGCCAGACAGGGGGCAAATTCTTTCTCTGGGGCCAACGTCCTGACTTTC.

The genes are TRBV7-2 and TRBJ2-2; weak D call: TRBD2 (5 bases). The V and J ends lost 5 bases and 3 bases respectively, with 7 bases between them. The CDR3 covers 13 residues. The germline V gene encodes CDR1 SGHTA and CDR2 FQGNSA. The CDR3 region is CASSRRDTGELFF. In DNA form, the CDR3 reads TGTGCCAGCAGCCGGCGGGACACCGGGGAGCTGTTTTTT.

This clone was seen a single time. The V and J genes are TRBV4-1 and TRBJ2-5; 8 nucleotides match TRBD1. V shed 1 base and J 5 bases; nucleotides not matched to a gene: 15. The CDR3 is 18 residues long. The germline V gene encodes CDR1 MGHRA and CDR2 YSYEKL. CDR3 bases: TGCGCCAGCAGCCAAGCGAATTTCGGGACAGGTACTCAGGAGACCCAGTACTTC. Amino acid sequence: CASSQANFGTGTQETQYF.

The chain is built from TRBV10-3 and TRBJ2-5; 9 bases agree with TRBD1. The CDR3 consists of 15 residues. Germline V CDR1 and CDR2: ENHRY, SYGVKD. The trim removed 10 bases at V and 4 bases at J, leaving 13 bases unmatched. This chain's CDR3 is CATTFGTGYLETQYF. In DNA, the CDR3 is TGTGCCACCACTTTCGGGACAGGGTATTTAGAGACCCAGTACTTC.

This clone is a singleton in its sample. The CDR3 is CASSIDPPGIAKNIQYF. The CDR3 bases are TGTGCCAGTAGTATAGATCCGCCAGGGATAGCCAAAAACATTCAGTACTTC. This chain uses TRBV19 with TRBJ2-4; TRBD1 is a possible D gene (5 bases). Trimming removed 0 bases from V and 0 bases from J, with 12 bases in between. CDR3 length: 17 amino acids. The V gene's germline CDR1 is LNHDA and CDR2 SQIVND (reference sequence).